These 26 T cell receptor beta chains originate from one sample sequenced in a study of blood T cell repertoires in COVID-19. Assay: immunoSEQ multiplex PCR; the TCRdb copy retains only in-frame clones and omits some. Here the sample spans hundreds of thousands of clones, less than 90% being singletons. Input material: peripheral blood. The receptors here all came from a woman between 65 and 79 years old with COVID-19, enrolled during active disease.

This clone was found once. The chain uses TRBV5-6 and TRBJ1-2; 8 nucleotides match TRBD1. Trimming took 5 bases from V and 6 from J; bases not matched to a gene: 9. Germline lookup yields CDR1 SGHDT and CDR2 YYEEEE. The length of the CDR3 is 14 residues. CDR3 loop: CASSPGQVANGYTF. CDR3 in DNA: TGTGCCAGCAGTCCGGGACAGGTCGCCAATGGCTACACCTTC.

The chain links TRBV6-5 to TRBJ2-7; D is ambiguous. V lost 4 bases and J 0 bases, leaving 10 bases between the germline ends. Germline assignment: CDR1 MNHEY and CDR2 SVGAGI. This CDR3 contains 14 residues. CDR3 nucleotide sequence: TGTGCCAGCAGTTTCGACTGGAGCTCCTACGAGCAGTACTTC. Protein: CASSFDWSSYEQYF.

The chain is built from TRBV20-1 and TRBJ2-5; maybe TRBD2 (6 bases). V lost 3 bases to trimming and J lost 5 bases, with 13 bases between them. The CDR3 length is 13 residues. Germline values: CDR1 DFQATT, CDR2 SNEGSKA (reference sequence). The CDR3 region is CSASGGARETQYF. CDR3 DNA: TGCAGTGCTAGTGGCGGGGCGAGGGAGACCCAGTACTTC.

This sequence joins TRBV30 and TRBJ2-1; D is ambiguous. The CDR3 totals 13 residues. Trimming shortened V by 4 bases and J by 4 bases, and 11 bases separated the two germline ends. CDR1 is GTSNPN and CDR2 is SVGIG in the germline V gene (reference sequence). Here the CDR3 reads CAWNFLKYNEQFF. The CDR3 DNA sequence: TGTGCCTGGAACTTCCTAAAGTACAATGAGCAGTTCTTC.

This chain joins TRBV18 and TRBJ1-1; perhaps TRBD1 as D (6 bases). Trimming cost V 6 bases and J 2 bases, with 10 bases left between them. The germline CDR1 and CDR2 sequences are KGHSH and LQKENI. The CDR3 totals 13 residues. The CDR3 DNA sequence: TGTGCCAGCTCTTGGACAGCCAACACTGAAGCTTTCTTT. It yields the protein CASSWTANTEAFF.

J is TRBJ2-4 and V is TRBV2; 8 bases align to TRBD2. With 7 bases clipped from V and 5 bases from J, the junction kept 10 bases outside the gene matches. The CDR3 is 15 residues long. Germline CDR1 is SNHLY and CDR2 is FYNNEI. CDR3 nucleotides: TGTGCCAGCACCCCCTCCGGGGGGGGGCAAAACATTCAGTACTTC. It yields the protein CASTPSGGGQNIQYF.

The rearrangement uses TRBV19 and TRBJ1-1; 10 nucleotides match TRBD1. With 6 bases clipped from V and 4 bases from J, the junction kept 14 bases outside the gene matches. This CDR3 contains 17 residues. Germline CDR1 is LNHDA and CDR2 is SQIVND (reference sequence). The CDR3 sequence: CASSRDRGPKLSTEAFF. The DNA for the CDR3 is TGTGCCAGTAGCCGGGACAGGGGCCCGAAGTTGAGCACTGAAGCTTTCTTT.

V and J are TRBV19 and TRBJ2-5; 10 positions agree with TRBD1. With V trimmed by 0 bases and J by 4 bases, 5 bases remained unmatched. The germline gives CDR1 LNHDA, CDR2 SQIVND (reference sequence). This CDR3 has 16 residues. The CDR3 nucleotides read TGTGCCAGTAGTATAGACACCGGGACAGGGGTAGAGACCCAGTACTTC. Amino acid sequence: CASSIDTGTGVETQYF.

V and J are TRBV5-1 and TRBJ1-1, with TRBD1 as a possible D gene (6 bases). Germline-derived CDR1 and CDR2 are SGHRS and YFSETQ. Trimming cost V 4 bases and J 4 bases, with 11 bases left between them. The CDR3 runs 13 residues. The CDR3: CASSQDSRTEAFF. The CDR3 DNA follows: TGCGCCAGCAGCCAGGACAGTCGCACTGAAGCTTTCTTT.

This clone was seen more than once but under ten times. The CDR3 region is CASSLWGTVDTEAFF. CDR3 DNA: TGTGCCAGCAGCTTATGGGGGACAGTCGACACTGAAGCTTTCTTT. The chain joins TRBV7-6 to TRBJ1-1; 7 positions agree with TRBD1. Germline-derived CDR1 and CDR2 are SGHVS and FNYEAQ. The CDR3 runs to 15 residues. Losses at the gene ends were 2 bases for V and 3 bases for J; bases not matched to a gene: 6.

V gene TRBV24-1 combines with J gene TRBJ2-2, with D hard to call. Trimming left V 5 bases short and J 2 bases short, with 8 bases between. The germline V gene encodes CDR1 KGHDR and CDR2 SFDVKD. The length of the CDR3 is 14 residues. CDR3 in DNA: TGTGCCACCAGTGTAACCAGAAACACCGGGGAGCTGTTTTTT. This encodes CATSVTRNTGELFF.

The gene calls are TRBV2 and TRBJ2-5, with 8 bases identical to TRBD1. The CDR3 runs to 17 residues. CDR1 SNHLY and CDR2 FYNNEI come from the germline V gene. V lost 1 base and J lost 5; bases outside the gene matches: 12. The CDR3 here is CASSEGTQGASRETQYF. The DNA for the CDR3 is TGTGCCAGCAGTGAAGGGACCCAGGGGGCTTCGCGGGAGACCCAGTACTTC.

This sequence joins TRBV19 and TRBJ2-1; D is uncertain. Trimming stripped 6 bases from V and 8 bases from J, with 14 bases between. CDR1 and CDR2 from the germline V gene are LNHDA and SQIVND (reference sequence). The CDR3 runs to 13 residues. The CDR3 coding sequence is TGTGCCAGTAGCTCCCTTGCTCGCGATGAGCAGTTCTTC. As protein: CASSSLARDEQFF.

The chain recombines TRBV5-1 with TRBJ2-2; weak D call: TRBD1 (6 bases). The CDR3 covers 17 residues. Trimming took off 4 bases at V and 4 bases at J, with 20 bases between the two ends. Germline CDR1 is SGHRS and CDR2 is YFSETQ. The CDR3 loop reads CASSLTPSGAVTGELFF. The CDR3 coding sequence is TGCGCCAGCAGCCTCACACCGTCAGGGGCTGTCACCGGGGAGCTGTTTTTT.

This chain uses TRBV5-1 with TRBJ2-7, with 7 bases fitting TRBD1. The V and J ends lost 1 base and 4 bases, in that order; junction bases with no gene match: 5. Looked up from germline, CDR1 is SGHRS and CDR2 is YFSETQ. The CDR3 has 14 amino acids. The CDR3, as DNA: TGCGCCAGCAGCTTGAGGCAGGGGGAATACGAGCAGTACTTC. This translates into CASSLRQGEYEQYF.

The chain carries TRBV11-3 and TRBJ2-7, with 9 nucleotides matching TRBD1. Trimming cost V 5 bases and J 0 bases; bases outside gene matches: 5. The CDR3 has 15 residues. Germline values: CDR1 SGHNT, CDR2 YENEEA. Here the CDR3 reads CASSIGTGNSYEQYF. Written as DNA, the CDR3 is TGTGCCAGCAGCATAGGGACAGGGAACTCCTACGAGCAGTACTTC.

This chain connects TRBV7-2 to TRBJ2-7; 7 nucleotides match TRBD2. The trim removed 5 bases at V and 0 bases at J, leaving 13 bases unmatched. The CDR3 has 17 amino acids. Germline V CDR1 and CDR2: SGHTA, FQGNSA. CDR3 region: CASSAPLPSGVSYEQYF. The CDR3 nucleotides are TGTGCCAGCAGCGCACCCCTCCCAAGCGGGGTCTCCTACGAGCAGTACTTC.

This rearrangement joins TRBV1 to TRBJ1-2. TRBV1 is reported as a pseudogene. The CDR3 totals 15 residues. The CDR3: CTSSQEGGGNYGYTF. The CDR3 coding sequence is TGCACCAGCAGCCAAGAGGGTGGCGGAAACTATGGCTACACCTTC.

The genes are TRBV7-8 and TRBJ2-7; D not resolved. Germline V gene sequence: CDR1 SGHVS, CDR2 FQNEAQ. Trimming cost V 3 bases and J 5 bases, with 11 bases left between them. The length of the CDR3 is 13 residues. The CDR3 region is CASSLEIRNEQYF. DNA of the CDR3: TGTGCCAGCAGCTTGGAGATTCGGAACGAGCAGTACTTC.

This clone was observed a few times. The rearrangement links TRBV18 to TRBJ1-5, with D tentatively TRBD1 (6 bases). Trimming left V 8 bases short and J 4 bases short, with 12 bases between. Germline lookup yields CDR1 KGHSH and CDR2 LQKENI. This CDR3 has 13 amino acids. Here the CDR3 reads CASQQGKNQPQHF. CDR3 nucleotides: TGTGCCAGCCAACAGGGCAAGAATCAGCCCCAGCATTTT. Filled out from reference TRBV18 and TRBJ1-5, the complete variable domain reads NAGVMQNPRHLVRRRGQEARLRCSPMKGHSHVYWYRQLPEEGLKFMVYLQKENIIDESGMPKERFSAEFPKEGPSILRIQQVVRGDSAAYFCASQQGKNQPQHFGDGTRLSIL.

The chain combines TRBV6-5 with TRBJ1-2; no clear D gene. This CDR3 is 14 amino acids long. V gave up 8 bases and J gave up 0 bases, with 13 bases separating them. Germline V gene sequence: CDR1 MNHEY, CDR2 SVGAGI. CDR3 sequence: CASCPRGTNYGYTF. CDR3 coding DNA: TGTGCCAGCTGCCCCCGGGGAACTAACTATGGCTACACCTTC.

The chain employs TRBV5-6 and TRBJ1-2, with D possibly being TRBD1 (6 bases). The V gene lost 0 bases and the J gene lost 6 bases, with 18 bases spanning the gap. The CDR3 runs 16 residues. Germline loops: CDR1 SGHDT, CDR2 YYEEEE. DNA of the CDR3: TGTGCCAGCAGCTTGGAGATACAGGGAGGGTTGAATGGCTACACCTTC. Translated: CASSLEIQGGLNGYTF.

The chain carries TRBV7-2 and TRBJ2-3; D remains unclear. CDR3 length: 14 residues. V was clipped by 1 base and J by 0 bases, with 5 bases between them. The germline V gene has CDR1 SGHTA and CDR2 FQGNSA. CDR3 residues: CASSLGPSTDTQYF. For the CDR3, the DNA is TGTGCCAGCAGCTTAGGGCCTAGCACAGATACGCAGTATTTT.

This chain links TRBV6-2 or TRBV6-3 with TRBJ2-1; 13 nucleotides agree with TRBD2. Germline assignment: CDR1 MNHEY and CDR2 SVGEGT. The CDR3 loop spans 16 amino acids. J lost 5 bases, V lost 5 bases, and 6 bases had no gene match. The CDR3 DNA follows: TGTGCCAGCAGTACCGGACTAGCGGGGGCCCACAATGAGCAGTTCTTC. It yields the protein CASSTGLAGAHNEQFF.

The V call is TRBV28, the J call TRBJ2-6; D gene ambiguous. The CDR3 consists of 12 residues. The V gene lost 8 bases and the J gene lost 4 bases, with 6 bases spanning the gap. Germline V gene data show CDR1 as MDHEN and CDR2 as SYDVKM. Here the CDR3 reads CASARGANVLTF. CDR3 nucleotides: TGTGCCAGCGCTCGGGGGGCCAACGTCCTGACTTTC. Filled out from reference TRBV28 and TRBJ2-6, the complete variable domain reads DVKVTQSSRYLVKRTGEKVFLECVQDMDHENMFWYRQDPGLGLRLIYFSYDVKMKEKGDIPEGYSVSREKKERFSLILESASTNQTSMYLCASARGANVLTFGAGSRLTVL.

The chain uses TRBV5-1 and TRBJ2-3, with D perhaps matching TRBD1 (6 bases). CDR1 is SGHRS and CDR2 is YFSETQ in the germline V gene. V was shortened by 3 bases and J by 11 bases, with 13 bases between the two germline ends. This CDR3 contains 12 residues. The CDR3 loop is CASSYYRDGQYF. Here the CDR3 DNA reads TGCGCCAGCAGCTACTACAGGGATGGGCAGTATTTT.